This T cell receptor (beta chain) is from a study of T cell responses to AZD1222 COVID-19 vaccine. This clone was observed a few times. Measured with immunoSEQ multiplex PCR; TCRdb has only the in-frame clones, and not every one. This table holds around 150,000 clones, 90% to 95% found once. The sequence came from an adult in good health. The material was peripheral blood, obtained on day 0 of AZD1222 vaccination.

As DNA, the CDR3 is TGTGCCAGCAGGAACATCGGCAATCAGCCCCAGCATTTT. This gives the protein CASRNIGNQPQHF. The chain employs TRBV28 and TRBJ1-5; D is unclear. The CDR3 consists of 13 residues. The germline CDR1 and CDR2 sequences are MDHEN and SYDVKM. Deletions cut 6 bases from V and 2 bases from J, with 8 bases between.